The present T cell receptor beta chain was sequenced within a study of regulatory T cells in long-lasting Graves disease. Findings of the study overall: TRBV28 was favored in persistent disease, as were TRBJ1-2 and TRBJ2-5.

After removal of 2 bases from V and 5 bases from J, the junction contained 8 bases not matched to a gene. Germline loops: CDR1 SQVTM, CDR2 ANQGSEA. The CDR3 contains 16 residues. This clonotype was seen repeatedly, ten times or more. Its antigen remains unidentified. Researchers made TCR beta libraries by using iRepertoire HTBI primers and running Arm-PCR on CDR3 regions. One entry per CDR3 protein, called by TCRdb with MiXCR from the multiplex PCR reads. Of 420,000 or so distinct CDR3 sequences listed, roughly 15% are singletons. This sample's time point: newly diagnosed GD, antithyroid drugs for less than 3 months. PBMCs were the source of the RNA used for TCR sequencing. This same sample was also part of a study on T cells in Graves' hyperthyroidism and ophthalmopathy. That publication notes: Used for diagnoses were clinical symptoms, serum thyroxine and TRAb, thyroid ultrasound and orbital computed tomography.

The TCR comes from a woman aged 18 to 35 with Graves disease. The chain uses TRBV29-1 and TRBJ2-3; TRBD2 matches 12 bases. Sequencing was performed on peripheral blood mononuclear cells (PBMCs), taken at new diagnosis, from a patient treated with antithyroid drugs. CDR3 sequence: CSVEKASGRARDTQYF. CDR3 in DNA: TGCAGCGTTGAAAAGGCTAGCGGGAGGGCCAGAGATACGCAGTATTTT.